The TCR beta chain described here comes from a study of blood T cell repertoires in COVID-19. Authors' processing steps: Nucleated cell number was recorded as an estimate derived from reference gene primer amplification. Data came from immunoSEQ multiplex PCR; TCRdb stores just in-frame clones and leaves some out. Clone size and the V and J calls come from that table; the DNA yielded D and trimming. The sample lists nearly 300,000 clones, 88% occurring once. The CDR3 runs 17 residues. Germline V gene data show CDR1 as SNHLY and CDR2 as FYNNEI. V dropped 1 base and J dropped 3; count of bases not matched to a gene: 1.

This receptor was obtained from a woman aged 25 to 39 who had recovered from COVID-19. This rearrangement joins TRBV2 to TRBJ2-2; TRBD2 matches at 14 bases. The sample taken for sequencing was peripheral blood. The CDR3 reads CASSEGLAGGYTGELFF. Written as DNA, the CDR3 is TGTGCCAGCAGTGAAGGACTAGCGGGGGGGTACACCGGGGAGCTGTTTTTT.